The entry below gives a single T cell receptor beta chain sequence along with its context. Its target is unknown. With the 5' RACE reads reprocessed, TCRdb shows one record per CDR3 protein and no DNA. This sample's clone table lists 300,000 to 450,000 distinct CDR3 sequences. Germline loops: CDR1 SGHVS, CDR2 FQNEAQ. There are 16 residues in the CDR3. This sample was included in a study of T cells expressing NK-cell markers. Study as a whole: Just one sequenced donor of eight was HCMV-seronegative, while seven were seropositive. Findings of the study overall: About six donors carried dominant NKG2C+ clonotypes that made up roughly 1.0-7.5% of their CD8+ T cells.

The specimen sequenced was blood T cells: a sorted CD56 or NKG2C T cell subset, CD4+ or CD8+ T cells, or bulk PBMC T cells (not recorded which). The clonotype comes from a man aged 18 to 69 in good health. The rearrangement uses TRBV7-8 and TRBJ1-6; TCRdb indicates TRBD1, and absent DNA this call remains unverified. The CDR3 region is CASSLQGVSGNSPLHF.